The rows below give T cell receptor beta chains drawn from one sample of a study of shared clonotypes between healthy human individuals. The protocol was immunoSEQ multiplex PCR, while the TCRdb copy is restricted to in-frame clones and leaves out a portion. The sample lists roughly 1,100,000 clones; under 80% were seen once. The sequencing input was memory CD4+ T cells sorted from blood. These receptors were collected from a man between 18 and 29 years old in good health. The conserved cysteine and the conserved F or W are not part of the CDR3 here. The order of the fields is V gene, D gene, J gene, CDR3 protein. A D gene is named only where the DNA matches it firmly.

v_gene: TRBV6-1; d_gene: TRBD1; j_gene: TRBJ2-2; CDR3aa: ASTRDSSNTGELF
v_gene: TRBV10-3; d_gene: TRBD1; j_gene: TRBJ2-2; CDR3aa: AISPGTGNTGELF
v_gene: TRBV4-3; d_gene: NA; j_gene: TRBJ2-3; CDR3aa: ASSQDAGQNTDTQY
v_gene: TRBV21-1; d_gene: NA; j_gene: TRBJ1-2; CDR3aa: ASSKDRRDGYT
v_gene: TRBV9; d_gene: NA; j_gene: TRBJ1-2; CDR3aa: ASSASPRGAKGYT
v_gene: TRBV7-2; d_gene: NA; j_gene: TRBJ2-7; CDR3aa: ASSFTYEQY
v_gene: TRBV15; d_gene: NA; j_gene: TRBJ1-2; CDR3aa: ATSRVTSGYT
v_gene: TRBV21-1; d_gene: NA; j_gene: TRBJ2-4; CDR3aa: ASRGYRMVKNIQY
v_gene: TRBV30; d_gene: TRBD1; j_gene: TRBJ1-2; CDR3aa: AWSVGTGGGYGYT
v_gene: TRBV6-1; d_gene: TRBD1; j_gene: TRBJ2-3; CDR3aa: ASSEVGQTGGTDTQY
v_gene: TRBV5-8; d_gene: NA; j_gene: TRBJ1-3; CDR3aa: ASRGHVSGNTIY
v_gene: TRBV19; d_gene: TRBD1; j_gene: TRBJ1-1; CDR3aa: ASMGQGNTEAF
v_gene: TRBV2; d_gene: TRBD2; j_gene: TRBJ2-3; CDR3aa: ASSPSSGGADTQY
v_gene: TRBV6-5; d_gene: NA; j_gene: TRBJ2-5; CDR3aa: ASSPRPGGETQY
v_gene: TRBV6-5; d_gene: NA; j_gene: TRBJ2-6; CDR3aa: ASSYEGPGANVLT
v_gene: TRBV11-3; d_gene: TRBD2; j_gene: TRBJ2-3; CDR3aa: ASSLDGGGDTQY
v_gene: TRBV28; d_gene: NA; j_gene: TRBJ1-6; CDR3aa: ASSLYWARGNSPLH
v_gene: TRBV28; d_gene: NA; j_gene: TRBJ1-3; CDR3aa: ASSLASQSSGNTIY
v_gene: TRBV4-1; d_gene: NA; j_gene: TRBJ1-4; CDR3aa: ASSTDPRDEKLF
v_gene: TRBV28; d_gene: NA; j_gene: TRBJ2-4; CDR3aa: ASSVGGQNIQY